The 21 T cell receptor beta chains in this list originate from one sample, sequenced in a study of blood T cell repertoires in COVID-19. Libraries were prepared by immunoSEQ multiplex PCR; TCRdb keeps only in-frame clonotypes and omits some of them. The data contain 150,000 or so clones, 85% to 90% of them singletons. Sequenced input: PBMCs or T cells enriched from blood (not recorded which). These receptors were collected from a woman aged 25 to 39 with acute COVID-19.

The chain carries TRBV11-2 and TRBJ1-1; 7 nucleotides agree with TRBD1. CDR1 SGHAT and CDR2 FQNNGV come from the germline V gene. The CDR3 runs to 11 residues. Trimming at V came to 4 bases and at J to 7 bases, leaving 0 bases not matched to a gene. DNA of the CDR3: TGTGCCAGCAGCTGGGACAGTGAAGCTTTCTTT. Translated: CASSWDSEAFF. Looking up the rest from reference TRBV11-2 and TRBJ1-1 gives the full variable domain: EAGVAQSPRYKIIEKRQSVAFWCNPISGHATLYWYQQILGQGPKLLIQFQNNGVVDDSQLPKDRFSAERLKGVDSTLKIQPAKLEDSAVYLCASSWDSEAFFGQGTRLTVV.

The chain links TRBV5-1 to TRBJ2-3; D call uncertain. V was clipped by 0 bases and J by 1 base, with 15 bases between them. Germline V gene data show CDR1 as SGHRS and CDR2 as YFSETQ. The CDR3 is 17 amino acids. The CDR3 sequence is CASSLAMLGSGTDTQYF. CDR3 in DNA: TGCGCCAGCAGCTTGGCCATGCTAGGATCGGGCACAGATACGCAGTATTTT. The full variable domain, with the rest looked up from reference TRBV5-1 and TRBJ2-3, is KAGVTQTPRYLIKTRGQQVTLSCSPISGHRSVSWYQQTPGQGLQFLFEYFSETQRNKGNFPGRFSGRQFSNSRSEMNVSTLELGDSALYLCASSLAMLGSGTDTQYFGPGTRLTVL.

The chain combines TRBV6-5 with TRBJ2-2; D not resolved. The CDR3 sequence is 13 residues long. V lost 6 bases and J lost 5, with 10 bases in between. CDR1 MNHEY and CDR2 SVGAGI come from the germline V gene. This CDR3 is CASRSSGTGELFF. CDR3 coding DNA: TGTGCCAGCAGGAGCTCAGGAACCGGGGAGCTGTTTTTT.

The V and J genes are TRBV9 and TRBJ1-2, with 9 bases lining up with TRBD1. V lost 0 bases and J lost 1; bases outside the gene matches: 4. The CDR3 is made up of 16 amino acids. Germline CDR1 and CDR2: SGDLS and YYNGEE. The CDR3 reads CASSVGSTGGNYGYTF. CDR3 nucleotides: TGTGCCAGCAGCGTAGGCTCGACAGGGGGTAACTATGGCTACACCTTC.

The chain uses TRBV5-8 and TRBJ1-1; the D gene is possibly TRBD1 (5 bases). Trimming left V 0 bases short and J 2 bases short, with 14 bases between. The germline V gene has CDR1 SGHTS and CDR2 YDEGEE. The length of the CDR3 is 16 residues. The DNA of the CDR3 is TGTGCCAGCAGCTTGGGGGGTGTCAGGGATAACACTGAAGCTTTCTTT. Protein product: CASSLGGVRDNTEAFF.

The rearrangement joins TRBV19 to TRBJ1-4, with D unresolved. The germline V gene has CDR1 LNHDA and CDR2 SQIVND (reference sequence). The CDR3 is made up of 14 amino acids. The ends were cut back, 7 bases at V and 6 bases at J, with 15 bases in the middle. This CDR3 reads CASKRRDTDEKLFF. DNA for the CDR3: TGTGCCAGTAAGCGCCGTGATACGGATGAAAAACTGTTTTTT.

CDR3 protein: CASSLWDRQGGYTF. CDR3 sequence (DNA): TGTGCCAGCAGTTTATGGGACAGGCAGGGTGGCTACACCTTC. The genes are TRBV28 and TRBJ1-2; TRBD1 agrees at 7 bases. This CDR3 contains 14 residues. Germline values: CDR1 MDHEN, CDR2 SYDVKM. The V and J ends lost 0 bases and 7 bases, in that order; junction bases with no gene match: 5.

This clone has a single count. The chain combines TRBV6-2 or TRBV6-3 with TRBJ1-1; TRBD1 matches 7 bases. The CDR3 covers 15 residues. The V and J ends lost 3 bases and 0 bases, in that order; junction bases with no gene match: 4. CDR1 and CDR2 (germline): MNHEY, SVGEGT. The CDR3: CASSYGTAMNTEAFF. The CDR3 bases are TGTGCCAGCAGTTATGGGACAGCTATGAACACTGAAGCTTTCTTT.

The chain joins TRBV3-1 (or the pseudogene TRBV3-2) to TRBJ1-2; 8 bases map to TRBD1. The junction had 5 bases not matched to a gene; V was cut back by 1 base and J by 4 bases. In germline, CDR1 is LGHDT, CDR2 YNNKEL (reference sequence). The CDR3 runs 15 residues. The CDR3 sequence is CASSQVDRGFYGYTF. The CDR3 bases are TGTGCCAGCAGCCAAGTCGACAGGGGATTCTATGGCTACACCTTC.

The chain has TRBV29-1 and TRBJ1-2, with TRBD1 matching 8 bases. The CDR3 runs 13 residues. In germline, CDR1 is SQVTM, CDR2 ANQGSEA. V trimming: 8 bases; J trimming: 3 bases; junction bases outside the gene matches: 8. CDR3 amino acids: CSSVTGVDYGYTF. For the CDR3, the DNA is TGCAGCTCTGTGACAGGGGTGGACTATGGCTACACCTTC.

This clone is a singleton in its sample. V usage is TRBV9 and J usage is TRBJ2-4; unclear D gene. The V gene lost 4 bases and the J gene lost 6 bases, with 11 bases spanning the gap. CDR3 length: 13 residues. The germline V gene has CDR1 SGDLS and CDR2 YYNGEE. The CDR3 sequence is CASSPEVRNIQYF. The CDR3 DNA reads as TGTGCCAGCAGCCCCGAGGTTCGAAACATTCAGTACTTC.

J is TRBJ2-5 and V is TRBV6-2 or TRBV6-3; D may be TRBD1 (5 bases). This CDR3 is built from 14 residues. The germline V gene encodes CDR1 MNHEY and CDR2 SVGEGT. V was clipped by 1 base and J by 3 bases, with 9 bases between them. CDR3 sequence: CASSYWGGEETQYF. The CDR3 region has the DNA TGTGCCAGCAGTTACTGGGGCGGAGAAGAGACCCAGTACTTC.

The J gene is TRBJ1-1, the V gene TRBV4-1; 7 bases are a match to TRBD1. This CDR3 contains 14 residues. The V gene's germline CDR1 is MGHRA and CDR2 YSYEKL. Trimming cost V 8 bases and J 1 base; bases outside gene matches: 7. CDR3 sequence reads: CASRVDRTNTEAFF. CDR3 coding DNA: TGCGCCAGCCGAGTGGACAGGACGAACACTGAAGCTTTCTTT.

The V and J genes are TRBV18 and TRBJ2-1; TRBD2 aligns across 9 bases. Germline CDR1 is KGHSH and CDR2 is LQKENI. V was pared by 2 bases and J by 2 bases, with 13 bases of the junction left unmatched. The CDR3 sequence is 19 residues long. The CDR3 bases are TGTGCCAGCTCACCAAGAGCTAGCGGGGTGGGCGTGACCTACAATGAGCAGTTCTTC. It specifies CASSPRASGVGVTYNEQFF.

The chain recombines TRBV28 with TRBJ1-2; D is possibly TRBD1 (6 bases). The germline V gene has CDR1 MDHEN and CDR2 SYDVKM. Trimming cost V 2 bases and J 0 bases, with 10 bases left between them. The CDR3 totals 15 residues. The CDR3: CASSLARGPNYGYTF. The CDR3 DNA sequence: TGTGCCAGCAGTTTAGCGCGGGGGCCTAACTATGGCTACACCTTC.

This clone was seen a single time. The chain joins TRBV28 to TRBJ2-7; TRBD1 is a possible D gene (5 bases). The germline V gene has CDR1 MDHEN and CDR2 SYDVKM. The CDR3 contains 14 residues. Trimming took 7 bases from V and 1 from J, leaving 14 bases between them. CDR3 DNA sequence: TGTGCCAGCACTTCAGGGCCCAGGTCCTACGAGCAGTACTTC. Its protein product is CASTSGPRSYEQYF.

The rearrangement links TRBV4-2 to TRBJ2-1, with TRBD2 identical over 12 bases. The germline V gene has CDR1 LGHNA and CDR2 YNFKEQ. V gave up 0 bases and J gave up 4 bases; unmatched junction bases: 4. This CDR3 has 17 amino acids. This CDR3 reads CASSQDGTSGYYNEQFF. Here the CDR3 DNA reads TGTGCCAGCAGCCAAGACGGGACTAGCGGGTATTACAATGAGCAGTTCTTC.

The gene calls are TRBV5-5 and TRBJ1-1; unclear D gene. Trimming cost V 1 base and J 4 bases, with 11 bases left between them. The V gene's germline CDR1 is SGHKS and CDR2 YYEKEE (reference sequence). The CDR3 has 14 amino acids. Here the CDR3 reads CASSLPYPGTEAFF. The CDR3 bases are TGTGCCAGCAGCTTGCCTTACCCCGGCACTGAAGCTTTCTTT. The whole variable domain, filled in from reference TRBV5-5 and TRBJ1-1, reads DAGVTQSPTHLIKTRGQQVTLRCSPISGHKSVSWYQQVLGQGPQFIFQYYEKEERGRGNFPDRFSARQFPNYSSELNVNALLLGDSALYLCASSLPYPGTEAFFGQGTRLTVV.

The CDR3 here is CASSSLPQQFF. In nucleotides, the CDR3 is TGTGCCAGCAGCAGCCTGCCTCAGCAGTTCTTC. The rearrangement uses TRBV5-6 and TRBJ2-1; D is unclear. The CDR3 extends over 11 amino acids. The germline V gene encodes CDR1 SGHDT and CDR2 YYEEEE. The V end was cut by 4 bases, the J end by 11 bases, with 10 bases between.

The rearrangement joins TRBV3-1 (or the pseudogene TRBV3-2) to TRBJ2-5; no firm D call. CDR3 length: 18 residues. Trimming took off 4 bases at V and 2 bases at J, with 23 bases between the two ends. Germline V gene sequence: CDR1 LGHDT, CDR2 YNNKEL (reference sequence). For the CDR3, the DNA is TGTGCCAGCAGCCCCCCATTTTGGTCGGAGCGAGAACAAGAGACCCAGTACTTC. Protein product: CASSPPFWSEREQETQYF.

The V gene is TRBV6-5, the J gene TRBJ1-1; 7 bases line up with TRBD1. V shed 6 bases and J 5 bases; nucleotides not matched to a gene: 12. The V gene's germline CDR1 is MNHEY and CDR2 SVGAGI. This CDR3 has 15 amino acids. CDR3 amino acids: CASRGEDRSRTEAFF. DNA for the CDR3: TGTGCCAGCAGAGGTGAGGACAGGTCGCGAACTGAAGCTTTCTTT.